The source of this T cell receptor beta chain is a study of regulatory T cells in long-lasting Graves disease. Turning to the study itself: Persistence in Graves' disease required over 5 years of antithyroid drugs plus positive TSH receptor antibodies. The study, taken as a whole, reports: No thyroid tissue was studied; the work used peripheral blood only. Segments TRBV28, TRBJ1-2 and TRBJ2-5 showed preferential usage in persistent disease.

In building TCR beta libraries, iRepertoire HTBI primers were used together with Arm-PCR of CDR3 regions. In TCRdb, the multiplex PCR reads were re-called with MiXCR into one record per CDR3 protein. The table includes 700,000 or so distinct CDR3 sequences, around 30% detected once. The time point is: persistent/refractory GD, antithyroid drugs over 5 years with positive TRAb. PBMC-extracted RNA yielded the TCR library. Comment on this clonotype: Its target is not known.

The CDR3 is 16 amino acids. Germline loops: CDR1 SNHLY, CDR2 FYNNEI. Trimming removed 3 bases at V and 1 base at J, with 15 bases between. The rearrangement links TRBV2 to TRBJ2-5, with a weak D call TRBD1 (6 bases). The sequence derives from a female donor with Graves disease. The specimen was peripheral blood mononuclear cells (PBMCs), collected when the disease was refractory, from a patient treated with antithyroid drugs. The CDR3 DNA reads as TGTGCCAGCAGTGACCCTGGCAGGGGAGTCCAAGAGACCCAGTACTTC. Translating it yields CASSDPGRGVQETQYF.